This T cell receptor beta chain stems from a study of Graves' ophthalmopathy and Graves' hyperthyroidism. Beta-chain TCR CDR3 regions were amplified from RNA transcripts. The library came from an HTBI-primed first-round RT-PCR and a second-round multiplex PCR. TCRdb re-called the multiplex PCR reads through MiXCR, storing one row per CDR3 protein. This table holds about 400,000 distinct CDR3 sequences, 15% found once. CDR3 length equals 13 residues. From germline, CDR1 is SQVTM and CDR2 ANQGSEA. Trimming left V 7 bases short and J 5 bases short, with 17 bases between. Notes on the study in general: Blood also carried most expanded thyroid clonotypes exceeding 0.001 frequency. A 13-signature model separated ophthalmopathy from stable hyperthyroidism, about 90% sensitivity, about 81% specificity. Ophthalmopathy progression prediction by the model yielded a sensitivity of 60% to 71% and a specificity of under 80%.

Orbital computed tomography, thyroid ultrasound, TRAb, serum thyroxine and clinical symptoms formed the basis of diagnosis. In its sample, this clonotype was seen a few times. Its target is unknown. Sequencing was performed on peripheral blood. This chain links TRBV29-1 with TRBJ2-5; possibly TRBD1 for D (6 bases). The receptor's source is a woman younger than 30 with stable Graves' hyperthyroidism. The CDR3 region is CSGTDNTDETQYF. CDR3 DNA sequence: TGCAGCGGGACAGATAATACAGATGAGACCCAGTACTTC.